The clone carrying this T cell receptor beta chain occurred once. The antigen remains unidentified. After expansion with viral peptide pools in the ViraFEST assay, antigen-specific CD4+ T cells were sequenced. Subsequent to a culture period of roughly 11 days, CD4+ T cells were isolated. Vaccinated participants had no history of SARS-CoV-2 infection and tested negative for nucleocapsid antibodies. After around 2 million PBMC were placed in each well, they were cultured with about 10 IU/ml IL-2 and 10 ug/ml peptides. Replacing half the medium with IL-2 medium was done on days 3 and 7. This sample is drawn from a study of vaccination effects on CD4 cells after COVID-19. Overall study context: Participants completed two doses of the BNT162b2 or mRNA-1273 vaccine. The study, taken as a whole, reports: Clonal contraction was marked in infection- and vaccine-induced clones late after vaccination.

The data were produced by immunoSEQ multiplex PCR, yet TCRdb's version contains in-frame clones alone and is incomplete. The profile shows tens of thousands of clones, about three quarters of them singletons. CDR1 and CDR2 from the germline V gene are GTSNPN and SVGIG (reference sequence). V shed 5 bases and J shed 6 bases, with 15 bases lying between them. This CDR3 is 13 amino acids long. This chain uses TRBV30 with TRBJ2-3; maybe TRBD1 (6 bases). This receptor was taken from a human donor who received a COVID-19 vaccine. Sequences were derived from CD4+ T cells from PBMCs cultured with SARS-CoV-2 spike peptides, sampled before COVID-19 vaccination. CDR3 bases: TGTGCCTGGGATTATGGGGGCAAGGATACGCAGTATTTT. Translating it yields CAWDYGGKDTQYF.